The 18 T cell receptor beta chains presented below share a single source sample, sequenced in a study of identical twins. MiXCR was run by TCRdb on the 5' RACE reads, yielding one entry per CDR3 protein. The profile covers 420,000 or so distinct CDR3 sequences, with around a sixth appearing a single time and around 10% taken by the ten largest. The sample was naive T cells sorted from blood. These TCRs come from a man in his forties or fifties in good health.

This clonotype was seen only a few times. The chain links TRBV24-1 to TRBJ2-3, with 11 bases identical to TRBD2. The germline gives CDR1 KGHDR, CDR2 SFDVKD. This CDR3 is built from 18 residues. After removal of 8 bases from V and 3 bases from J, the junction contained 15 bases not matched to a gene. In nucleotides, the CDR3 is TGTGCCACCATGGGAAAAAGTAGCGGGAGGGCCTTGACAGATACGCAGTATTTT. Encoded protein: CATMGKSSGRALTDTQYF.

J is TRBJ1-5 and V is TRBV15, with D perhaps matching TRBD1 (6 bases). Germline-derived CDR1 and CDR2 are LNHNV and YYDKDF (reference sequence). Trimming removed 0 bases from V and 7 bases from J, with 10 bases in between. The CDR3 has 14 amino acids. CDR3 sequence: CATSRDPGVQPQHF. CDR3 coding DNA: TGTGCCACCAGCAGAGATCCAGGGGTCCAGCCCCAGCATTTT.

This clonotype was observed a handful of times. This chain links TRBV20-1 with TRBJ2-5; 7 bases are a match to TRBD2. The V segment lost 1 base and the J segment 0 bases; nucleotides outside the gene matches: 8. The germline gives CDR1 DFQATT, CDR2 SNEGSKA (reference sequence). The CDR3 has 16 amino acids. The CDR3 protein is CSARVRGVWYQETQYF. Here the CDR3 DNA reads TGCAGTGCTAGAGTACGGGGGGTGTGGTACCAAGAGACCCAGTACTTC.

This clonotype was detected ten times or more. The gene calls are TRBV9 and TRBJ2-5, with no clear D. V gave up 0 bases and J gave up 0 bases, with 6 bases separating them. Germline V gene sequence: CDR1 SGDLS, CDR2 YYNGEE. The CDR3 is 14 amino acids. The CDR3 DNA reads TGTGCCAGCAGCGTAGGGCGAAACCAAGAGACCCAGTACTTC. Translation: CASSVGRNQETQYF.

The V gene is TRBV29-1, the J gene TRBJ2-7; D possibly uses TRBD1 or TRBD2 (5 bases each). The V gene lost 6 bases and the J gene lost 4 bases, with 19 bases spanning the gap. Germline V lookup: CDR1 SQVTM, CDR2 ANQGSEA. This CDR3 comprises 14 residues. The CDR3 nucleotides are TGCAGCGTCGTAGCGAGACAGCAACCTTACGAGCAGTACTTC. It is translated as CSVVARQQPYEQYF.

This clonotype was seen at least ten times. The rearrangement uses TRBV2 and TRBJ2-1, with 8 bases lining up with TRBD2. The germline V gene encodes CDR1 SNHLY and CDR2 FYNNEI. The CDR3 spans 17 residues. V gave up 6 bases and J gave up 0 bases; unmatched junction bases: 10. The CDR3 DNA reads as TGTGCCAGCAGCGCCCCCGAGAGCGGGAGCTCCTACAATGAGCAGTTCTTC. It yields the protein CASSAPESGSSYNEQFF.

This clonotype was picked up a small number of times. The chain combines TRBV5-6 with TRBJ1-3, with D unresolved. This CDR3 spans 17 amino acids. The V gene lost 1 base and the J gene lost 0 bases, with 14 bases spanning the gap. CDR1 and CDR2 (germline): SGHDT, YYEEEE. Here the CDR3 reads CASSLRGSADSGNTIYF. The CDR3 nucleotides read TGTGCCAGCAGCTTGAGAGGGTCCGCCGACTCTGGAAACACCATATATTTT.

V usage is TRBV6-2 or TRBV6-3 and J usage is TRBJ2-3; maybe TRBD1 (5 bases). V lost 5 bases and J 7 bases, leaving 13 bases between the germline ends. Germline V CDR1 and CDR2: MNHEY, SVGEGT. The CDR3 consists of 13 residues. In nucleotides, the CDR3 is TGTGCCAGCAGTAGAGATACAGGAAATACGCAGTATTTT. Its protein is CASSRDTGNTQYF.

DNA of the CDR3: TGTGCCAGCAGCCCCGGCCGGGATTCTACCTACGAGCAGTACTTC. Translation gives CASSPGRDSTYEQYF. J is TRBJ2-7 and V is TRBV7-9; weak D call: TRBD2 (5 bases). Germline V gives CDR1 SEHNR, CDR2 FQNEAQ (reference sequence). The CDR3 runs 15 residues. Trimming pared 5 bases from V and 2 bases from J, leaving 16 bases between.

The V call is TRBV25-1, the J call TRBJ2-1; TRBD2 matches at 11 bases. CDR1 is MGHDK, CDR2 SYGVNS, per germline. The junction had 9 bases not matched to a gene; V was cut back by 9 bases and J by 5 bases. The CDR3 is made up of 15 amino acids. The CDR3 bases are TGTGCCAGTAAACTAGCGGGAGTTCCCAACAATGAGCAGTTCTTC. Its translation: CASKLAGVPNNEQFF.

This clonotype occurred a few times. This chain joins TRBV20-1 and TRBJ1-2, with TRBD1 matching 8 bases. CDR1 and CDR2 from the germline V gene are DFQATT and SNEGSKA (reference sequence). With 1 base clipped from V and 4 bases from J, the junction kept 8 bases outside the gene matches. This CDR3 comprises 15 residues. The CDR3 loop is CSARGGDRGGYGYTF. Written as DNA, the CDR3 is TGCAGTGCTAGAGGAGGTGACAGGGGAGGCTATGGCTACACCTTC.

The CDR3 coding sequence is TGTGCCAGCAGTTACTTTATTTCCGGATCTCATAGCAATCAGCCCCAGCATTTT. This sequence encodes CASSYFISGSHSNQPQHF. The chain employs TRBV6-2 or TRBV6-3 and TRBJ1-5; D gene unclear. The CDR3 covers 18 residues. V lost 1 base to trimming and J lost 0 bases, with 16 bases between them. Germline-derived CDR1 and CDR2 are MNHEY and SVGEGT.

This clonotype has only a few counts. The chain couples TRBV12-3 or TRBV12-4 to TRBJ1-4; possibly TRBD1 for D (5 bases). This CDR3 is 14 amino acids long. V gave up 3 bases and J gave up 5 bases, with 10 bases separating them. CDR3 in amino acids: CASSFKQGNEKLFF. The CDR3 nucleotides are TGTGCCAGCAGTTTTAAGCAGGGAAATGAAAAACTGTTTTTT.

The J gene is TRBJ2-7, the V gene TRBV6-2 or TRBV6-3; the D is unclear. Trimming shortened V by 2 bases and J by 6 bases, and 8 bases separated the two germline ends. This CDR3 comprises 12 residues. Germline lookup yields CDR1 MNHEY and CDR2 SVGEGT. CDR3 protein: CASSYPSAEQYF. The CDR3 region has the DNA TGTGCCAGCAGTTACCCGTCAGCCGAGCAGTACTTC.

The genes are TRBV6-5 and TRBJ2-3; TRBD2 matches 11 bases. Trimming removed 0 bases from V and 3 bases from J; junction bases left unmatched: 8. CDR1 MNHEY and CDR2 SVGAGI come from the germline V gene. The CDR3 covers 18 residues. The CDR3 loop is CASSYSRTSGPSTDTQYF. CDR3 in DNA: TGTGCCAGCAGTTACTCCCGGACTAGCGGGCCCAGTACAGATACGCAGTATTTT.

The rearrangement links TRBV24-1 to TRBJ2-2, with TRBD1 matching 7 bases. This CDR3 contains 16 residues. The ends lost 6 bases at V and 1 base at J; junction bases unmatched: 7. Looked up from germline, CDR1 is KGHDR and CDR2 is SFDVKD. The CDR3 is CATSWGNRGNTGELFF. For the CDR3, the DNA is TGTGCCACCAGTTGGGGGAACAGGGGGAACACCGGGGAGCTGTTTTTT.

CDR3 bases: TGTGCCAGCAGCAAGAACTTAAAGCGGGAGGGCCAGAATGAGCAGTTCTTC. It codes for CASSKNLKREGQNEQFF. V and J are TRBV6-2 or TRBV6-3 and TRBJ2-1, with 10 bases matching TRBD2. The CDR3 runs 17 residues. Germline V gene data show CDR1 as MNHEY and CDR2 as SVGEGT. Germline trimming cut 6 bases from V and 7 bases from J; bases unmatched to any gene: 15.

The CDR3 spells CASSVGGSISSYEQYF. The CDR3 DNA reads as TGTGCCAGCAGCGTAGGGGGAAGCATCAGCTCCTACGAGCAGTACTTC. This chain connects TRBV9 to TRBJ2-7; D ambiguous. There are 16 residues in the CDR3. Germline V gene data show CDR1 as SGDLS and CDR2 as YYNGEE. The V and J ends lost 0 bases and 0 bases respectively, with 13 bases between them.